The T cell receptor beta chain under discussion was sequenced for a study of blood T cell repertoires in COVID-19. Overall study: In Cohort 3, a recovered donor had either two negative PCRs, clearance, or symptom resolution. T cells, B-cell-depleted T cells, or PBMCs supplied cDNA or gDNA.

Data came from immunoSEQ multiplex PCR; TCRdb stores just in-frame clones and leaves some out. The sample includes more than 120,000 clones, about 87% of them seen just once. The TCR sequence derives from a man in his fifties or sixties in a cohort exposed to, infected with or recovered from COVID-19 (not recorded which). Sequencing was done on a sample of PBMCs or T cells enriched from blood (not recorded which).

CDR3 DNA: TGTGCCAGCAGTGCCGGCGGGGAGCTGTTTTTT. It codes for CASSAGGELFF. This chain links TRBV6-4 with TRBJ2-2; D remains unclear. Germline-derived CDR1 and CDR2 are MRHNA and SNTAGT. The V end was cut by 4 bases, the J end by 7 bases, with 4 bases between. The CDR3 has 11 amino acids.